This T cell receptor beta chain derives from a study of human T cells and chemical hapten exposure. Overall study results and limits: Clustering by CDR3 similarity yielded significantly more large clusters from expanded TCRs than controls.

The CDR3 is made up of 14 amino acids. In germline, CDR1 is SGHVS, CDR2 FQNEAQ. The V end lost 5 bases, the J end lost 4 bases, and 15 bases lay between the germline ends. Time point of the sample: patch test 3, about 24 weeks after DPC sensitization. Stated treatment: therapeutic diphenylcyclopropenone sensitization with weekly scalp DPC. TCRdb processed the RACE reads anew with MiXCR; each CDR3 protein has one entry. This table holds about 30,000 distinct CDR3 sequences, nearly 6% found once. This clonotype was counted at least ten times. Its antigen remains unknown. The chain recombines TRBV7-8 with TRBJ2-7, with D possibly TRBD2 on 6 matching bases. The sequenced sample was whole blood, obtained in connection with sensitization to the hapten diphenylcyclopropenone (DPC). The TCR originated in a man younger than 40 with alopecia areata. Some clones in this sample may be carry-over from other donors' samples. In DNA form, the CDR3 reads TGTGCCAGCAGCCCCGCGGGACGCCAATACGAGCAGTACTTC. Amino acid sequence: CASSPAGRQYEQYF.